This TCR beta chain derives from a study of blood T cell repertoires in COVID-19. Study-level background: Samples came from the United States, Italy and Spain, spanning acute and convalescent COVID-19. PBMCs, B-cell-depleted T cells, or T cells provided the cDNA or gDNA that made up the material.

Original analysis: It was from reference gene primer amplification that nucleated cell counts were estimated. TCRdb's table, derived via immunoSEQ multiplex PCR, lists solely in-frame clones and lacks some. V, J and clone size are those of that table, while D and trimming were read from the DNA. This table holds about 26,000 clones, roughly 80% found once. There are 16 residues in the CDR3. V trimming: 0 bases; J trimming: 3 bases; junction bases outside the gene matches: 4. The V gene's germline CDR1 is KGHDR and CDR2 SFDVKD. Sequences were obtained from peripheral blood. V and J are TRBV24-1 and TRBJ2-3; TRBD1 aligns across 8 bases. This receptor was obtained from a man aged 50 to 59 with active or convalescent COVID-19. The CDR3 reads CATSDLRQGRTDTQYF. CDR3 coding DNA: TGTGCCACCAGTGATTTGCGACAGGGGAGGACAGATACGCAGTATTTT.